The 21 T cell receptor beta chains below come from one sample, sequenced in a study of blood T cell repertoires in COVID-19. Sequencing was performed with immunoSEQ multiplex PCR; in TCRdb, only in-frame clones are kept and a portion is missing. The sample contains around 460,000 clones, about 90% of which appear only once. Sequenced: peripheral blood. These receptors all come from a man aged 18 to 30 with COVID-19, enrolled during active disease.

V and J are TRBV19 and TRBJ2-1, with 12 bases that match TRBD2. Trimming took 4 bases from V and 8 from J; bases not matched to a gene: 6. There are 15 residues in the CDR3. CDR1 and CDR2 (germline): LNHDA, SQIVND (reference sequence). The chain's CDR3 is CASSKASGRADEQFF. CDR3 DNA sequence: TGTGCCAGTAGTAAGGCTAGCGGGAGGGCCGATGAGCAGTTCTTC.

The V gene is TRBV9, the J gene TRBJ2-1, with TRBD2 matching over 10 bases. Per germline, CDR1 SGDLS and CDR2 YYNGEE. The CDR3 is 16 amino acids. Germline trimming cut 0 bases from V and 4 bases from J; bases unmatched to any gene: 4. CDR3 region: CASSVGAGGHYNEQFF. Written as DNA, the CDR3 is TGTGCCAGCAGCGTAGGAGCGGGAGGGCATTACAATGAGCAGTTCTTC.

This chain joins TRBV5-5 and TRBJ2-4; 7 positions agree with TRBD1. Germline assignment: CDR1 SGHKS and CDR2 YYEKEE (reference sequence). The CDR3 consists of 14 residues. Trimming cost V 4 bases and J 0 bases; bases outside gene matches: 1. The CDR3 here is CASSPGGAKNIQYF. For the CDR3, the DNA is TGTGCCAGCAGCCCAGGGGGAGCCAAAAACATTCAGTACTTC.

V and J are TRBV27 and TRBJ1-6; D is unresolved. Germline CDR1 reads MNHEY; CDR2 reads SMNVEV (reference sequence). The CDR3 consists of 14 residues. V was clipped by 0 bases and J by 6 bases, with 6 bases between them. CDR3 region: CASSLSASNSPLHF. In DNA, the CDR3 is TGTGCCAGCAGTTTATCGGCTAGTAATTCACCCCTCCACTTT.

A few counts support this clone. V is TRBV24-1 and J is TRBJ2-1, with 7 bases that match TRBD1. The length of the CDR3 is 17 residues. The V segment lost 3 bases and the J segment 1 base; nucleotides outside the gene matches: 8. Germline V gene sequence: CDR1 KGHDR, CDR2 SFDVKD. The CDR3 nucleotides are TGTGCCACCAGTGATGCCACCGGGACAGAGTCCTACAATGAGCAGTTCTTC. This gives the protein CATSDATGTESYNEQFF.

The V gene is TRBV7-9, the J gene TRBJ1-6, with D hard to call. Trimming pared 1 base from V and 6 bases from J, leaving 7 bases between. Germline CDR1 and CDR2: SEHNR and FQNEAQ (reference sequence). The CDR3 contains 14 residues. CDR3 sequence (DNA): TGTGCCAGCAGCTTAGTCTACTCTAATTCACCCCTCCACTTT. As protein: CASSLVYSNSPLHF.

The rearrangement joins TRBV27 to TRBJ2-7; tentatively, D is TRBD2 (6 bases). Germline CDR1 MNHEY, CDR2 SMNVEV (reference sequence). This CDR3 spans 14 amino acids. Trimming took off 4 bases at V and 3 bases at J, with 13 bases between the two ends. CDR3 in amino acids: CASSSTGLIYEQYF. In DNA, the CDR3 is TGTGCCAGCAGTTCAACGGGACTGATCTACGAGCAGTACTTC.

A note on this clone: Germline is not matched at one junction end, which may reflect a read error. The chain has TRBV4-2 and TRBJ2-5, with D perhaps matching TRBD2 (5 bases). The CDR3 length is 13 residues. Germline V lookup: CDR1 LGHNA, CDR2 YNFKEQ. The DNA for the CDR3 is TGTGCCAGCAGCCAAGATCTGGTGAGGGTCCACCACTTC. Translation: CASSQDLVRVHHF.

The chain employs TRBV29-1 and TRBJ2-7, with TRBD2 matching 8 bases. V lost 6 bases, J lost 4 bases, and 23 bases stayed unmatched. Germline V lookup: CDR1 SQVTM, CDR2 ANQGSEA. The CDR3 is 18 residues long. CDR3 sequence: CSVTARPERGKSVYEQYF. The DNA for the CDR3 is TGCAGCGTGACGGCCAGGCCCGAGCGGGGGAAATCCGTATACGAGCAGTACTTC.

V usage is TRBV7-2 and J usage is TRBJ1-4; 9 positions agree with TRBD1. The CDR3 runs 16 residues. The germline gives CDR1 SGHTA, CDR2 FQGNSA. V was pared by 3 bases and J by 4 bases, with 6 bases of the junction left unmatched. CDR3 in amino acids: CASSFLQGALNEKLFF. The CDR3 DNA sequence: TGTGCCAGCAGCTTCCTACAGGGGGCTCTTAATGAAAAACTGTTTTTT.

The chain links TRBV19 to TRBJ2-3, with 8 bases lining up with TRBD2. Unmatched junction bases numbered 9, after V lost 3 bases and J lost 4 bases. Germline-derived CDR1 and CDR2 are LNHDA and SQIVND (reference sequence). The CDR3 runs 16 residues. The CDR3 nucleotides are TGTGCCAGTAGTATTGGCAGCGGGGGACCCTCAGATACGCAGTATTTT. Residues: CASSIGSGGPSDTQYF.

V and J are TRBV7-9 and TRBJ2-1, with TRBD1 identical over 10 bases. Trimming cost V 5 bases and J 8 bases; bases outside gene matches: 9. CDR1 and CDR2 from the germline V gene are SEHNR and FQNEAQ (reference sequence). The length of the CDR3 is 15 residues. The CDR3 DNA follows: TGTGCCAGCAGCCCATTAGGGACAGGGGAGTATGAGCAGTTCTTC. Protein: CASSPLGTGEYEQFF.

The rearrangement links TRBV11-1 to TRBJ2-7, with 13 bases aligning to TRBD2. The CDR3 sequence is 15 residues long. Germline V gene lookup returns CDR1 SGHAT and CDR2 FQDESV (reference sequence). J gave up 3 bases and V 4 bases, and 3 bases lay outside the gene matches. Here the CDR3 reads CASSSGLAGLYEQYF. CDR3 bases: TGTGCCAGCAGCTCGGGACTAGCGGGACTCTACGAGCAGTACTTC.

The chain recombines TRBV3-1 (or the pseudogene TRBV3-2) with TRBJ1-3, with D possibly TRBD1 on 5 matching bases. Trimming took 1 base from V and 0 from J, leaving 10 bases between them. CDR1 is LGHDT and CDR2 is YNNKEL in the germline V gene (reference sequence). The CDR3 consists of 16 residues. The CDR3 loop reads CASSQGDSSSGNTIYF. The CDR3 nucleotides read TGTGCCAGCAGCCAAGGTGACAGCAGCTCTGGAAACACCATATATTTT.

The CDR3 DNA is TGTGCCAGCAGCCCGGGACTAGACAAAACCACAGATACGCAGTATTTT. It codes for CASSPGLDKTTDTQYF. V is TRBV5-4 and J is TRBJ2-3; 8 nucleotides line up with TRBD2. V was pared by 4 bases and J by 2 bases, with 9 bases of the junction left unmatched. CDR3 size: 16 residues. Germline CDR1 SGHNT, CDR2 YYREEE (reference sequence). The full variable domain, in which reference TRBV5-4 and TRBJ2-3 provide the parts outside the CDR3, is ETGVTQSPTHLIKTRGQQVTLRCSSQSGHNTVSWYQQALGQGPQFIFQYYREEENGRGNFPPRFSGLQFPNYSSELNVNALELDDSALYLCASSPGLDKTTDTQYFGPGTRLTVL.

This rearrangement joins TRBV11-2 to TRBJ1-1; no definite D call. Germline CDR1 SGHAT, CDR2 FQNNGV. This CDR3 is 11 amino acids long. Trimming left V 4 bases short and J 6 bases short, with 6 bases between. CDR3: CASSYSPEAFF. CDR3 nucleotides: TGTGCCAGCAGCTACAGCCCTGAAGCTTTCTTT.

The chain couples TRBV5-1 to TRBJ1-1, with D possibly being TRBD1 (6 bases). The ends were cut back, 4 bases at V and 5 bases at J, with 15 bases in the middle. CDR1 SGHRS and CDR2 YFSETQ come from the germline V gene. This CDR3 is 14 amino acids long. The CDR3 DNA reads as TGCGCCAGCAGCCAACAGGGAACCGAGACTGAAGCTTTCTTT. Protein: CASSQQGTETEAFF. Complete variable domain (other parts from reference TRBV5-1 and TRBJ1-1): KAGVTQTPRYLIKTRGQQVTLSCSPISGHRSVSWYQQTPGQGLQFLFEYFSETQRNKGNFPGRFSGRQFSNSRSEMNVSTLELGDSALYLCASSQQGTETEAFFGQGTRLTVV.

The chain carries TRBV13 and TRBJ2-5; D is ambiguous. V shed 1 base and J shed 10 bases, with 19 bases lying between them. The CDR3 is made up of 15 amino acids. The germline gives CDR1 PRHDT, CDR2 FYEKMQ (reference sequence). The CDR3 sequence is CASSLAPGALNVQYF. The DNA of the CDR3 is TGTGCCAGCAGCTTAGCGCCTGGAGCCCTAAACGTCCAGTACTTC.

The CDR3 loop reads CASSIVGVRGYTF. Here the CDR3 DNA reads TGTGCCAGTAGTATAGTAGGGGTACGGGGCTACACCTTC. The V call is TRBV19, the J call TRBJ1-2; TRBD1 is a possible D gene (5 bases). The germline V gene has CDR1 LNHDA and CDR2 SQIVND (reference sequence). The CDR3 length is 13 residues. V gave up 1 base and J gave up 8 bases, with 11 bases separating them.

The chain couples TRBV9 to TRBJ1-1; D is perhaps TRBD1 (5 bases). This CDR3 is 13 amino acids long. In germline, CDR1 is SGDLS, CDR2 YYNGEE. Deletions cut 1 base from V and 5 bases from J, with 9 bases between. CDR3 amino acids: CASSVRGETEAFF. The CDR3 DNA follows: TGTGCCAGCAGCGTACGGGGGGAAACTGAAGCTTTCTTT.

This chain uses TRBV15 with TRBJ2-2; maybe TRBD2 (6 bases). Between the trimmed V and J ends, which lost 0 bases and 6 bases, there was a span of 11 bases. CDR1 is LNHNV, CDR2 YYDKDF, per germline (reference sequence). The CDR3 spans 15 residues. CDR3 coding DNA: TGTGCCACCAGCAGAGATTCCCGGGGGTCCGGGGAGCTGTTTTTT. Protein product: CATSRDSRGSGELFF.